The rows below give T cell receptor beta chains drawn from one sample of a study of shared clonotypes between healthy human individuals. Produced via immunoSEQ multiplex PCR; TCRdb's table is partial and in-frame only. Of 400,000 or so clones in the sample, 95% to 97% were seen once. Sequencing was carried out using memory CD8+ T cells sorted from blood. These receptor sequences come from a man younger than 45 in good health. The CDR3 runs from the conserved cysteine through the conserved F or W. The D gene is left open where the match is weak. Not all rows give a size; the values are once, few, many and, for expanded clones, a class.

>once|TRBD2|TRBV7-6|TRBJ2-1
CASSLRLAGGDNEQFF
TGTGCCAGCAGCTTACGGCTAGCGGGAGGGGACAATGAGCAGTTCTTC
>.|.|TRBV5-1|TRBJ2-2
CASSLGLQRNPGTVTGELFF
TGCGCCAGCAGCTTGGGATTGCAGCGGAACCCCGGGACGGTCACCGGGGAGCTGTTTTTT
>once|TRBD2|TRBV28|TRBJ2-1
CASSYGTREQFF
TGTGCCAGCAGTTATGGGACTAGAGAGCAGTTCTTC
>.|.|TRBV6-6|TRBJ1-2
CASSYRVANYGYTF
TGTGCCAGCAGTTACAGGGTAGCGAACTATGGCTACACCTTC
>.|TRBD2|TRBV10-3|TRBJ2-1
CAISDGTSGRNEQFF
TGTGCCATCAGTGATGGAACTAGCGGGAGAAATGAGCAGTTCTTC
>.|.|TRBV5-5|TRBJ2-1
CASSLAASRYNEQFF
TGTGCCAGCAGCTTGGCAGCTAGCAGATACAATGAGCAGTTCTTC
>.|.|TRBV6-5|TRBJ1-1
CASSYFGADTEAFF
TGTGCCAGCAGTTACTTTGGGGCGGACACTGAAGCTTTCTTT
>.|.|TRBV10-3|TRBJ2-7
CAISRSGSYEQYF
TGTGCCATCAGCCGGAGCGGTTCCTACGAGCAGTACTTC
>.|TRBD1|TRBV10-3|TRBJ2-7
CAINGQGENYEQYF
TGTGCCATCAACGGACAGGGGGAGAACTACGAGCAGTACTTC
>.|TRBD2|TRBV10-3|TRBJ2-7
CAISLRTSLAYEQYF
TGTGCCATCAGTCTACGGACTAGTTTAGCCTACGAGCAGTACTTC
>.|.|TRBV4-2|TRBJ2-7
CASSQDGVGLEQYF
TGTGCCAGCAGCCAAGATGGGGTGGGCCTCGAGCAGTACTTC
>.|.|TRBV27|TRBJ2-3
CASSLNGFPVTDTQYF
TGTGCCAGCAGTTTGAACGGATTCCCCGTCACAGATACGCAGTATTTT
>.|TRBD1|TRBV19|TRBJ1-2
CASSIRGTGTNMDGYTF
TGTGCCAGTAGTATAAGAGGGACAGGGACGAATATGGATGGCTACACCTTC
>.|.|TRBV21-1|TRBJ2-2
CASSGTSGRGGELFF
TGTGCCTCCTCCGGGACTAGCGGGAGAGGCGGGGAGCTGTTTTTT
>.|TRBD2|TRBV13|TRBJ2-1
CASSLVPSGVNEQFF
TGTGCCAGCAGCTTAGTGCCTAGCGGGGTGAATGAGCAGTTCTTC
>.|TRBD1|TRBV27|TRBJ2-7
CASSKTGTGHYEQYF
TGTGCCAGCAGTAAAACCGGGACAGGGCACTACGAGCAGTACTTC
>.|.|TRBV15|TRBJ2-2
CATSRRSRKNTGELFF
TGTGCCACCAGCAGACGGTCGCGGAAGAACACCGGGGAGCTGTTTTTT
>.|TRBD2|TRBV10-3|TRBJ2-1
CAISDGLAGYNEQFF
TGTGCCATCAGTGATGGCCTAGCGGGGTACAATGAGCAGTTCTTC
>.|TRBD1|TRBV28|TRBJ1-2
CARSGTGKGYTF
TGTGCCAGATCCGGGACAGGGAAGGGCTACACCTTC
>.|.|TRBV19|TRBJ2-3
CASRTGTDTQYF
TGTGCCAGTAGGACGGGCACAGATACGCAGTATTTT
>.|.|TRBV27|TRBJ2-7
CASSFRGLNYEQYF
TGTGCCAGCAGTTTTCGGGGGTTAAACTACGAGCAGTACTTC
>.|TRBD2|TRBV19|TRBJ2-7
CASSAGTSGYYEQYF
TGTGCCAGTAGTGCGGGGACTAGCGGTTACTACGAGCAGTACTTC
>.|.|TRBV27|TRBJ2-1
CASSFRLTRYNEQFF
TGTGCCAGCAGTTTTAGGCTTACTCGTTACAATGAGCAGTTCTTC
>.|TRBD2|TRBV30|TRBJ2-3
CACTHGTSGITDTQYF
TGTGCCTGTACACACGGAACTAGCGGAATCACAGATACGCAGTATTTT
>.|.|TRBV7-6|TRBJ2-1
CASSLTGINEQFF
TGTGCCAGCAGCTTGACAGGCATCAATGAGCAGTTCTTC
>.|.|TRBV2|TRBJ2-1
CASRDTGFLYNEQFF
TGTGCCAGCAGGGATACAGGGTTTTTGTACAATGAGCAGTTCTTC
>.|.|TRBV5-6|TRBJ2-5
CASSFLEQETQYF
TGTGCCAGCAGCTTTTTGGAACAAGAGACCCAGTACTTC
>.|TRBD2|TRBV5-6|TRBJ2-2
CASRRLAGDTGELFF
TGTGCCAGCAGAAGACTAGCGGGGGACACCGGGGAGCTGTTTTTT
>.|.|TRBV10-1|TRBJ1-5
CASIPGYSNQPQHF
TGCGCCAGCATTCCGGGTTATAGCAATCAGCCCCAGCATTTT
>.|.|TRBV18|TRBJ2-6
CASSPNSGANVLTF
TGTGCCAGCTCACCCAACTCTGGGGCCAACGTCCTGACTTTC
>.|.|TRBV27|TRBJ1-5
CASSGEGNQPQHF
TGTGCCAGCAGCGGAGAGGGCAATCAGCCCCAGCATTTT
>once|.|TRBV11-2|TRBJ2-7
CASSQTTGPYEQYF
TGTGCCAGCAGCCAGACGACAGGACCTTACGAGCAGTACTTC
>.|.|TRBV19|TRBJ1-5
CASSIAQLHNQPQHF
TGTGCCAGTAGTATAGCTCAGCTTCACAATCAGCCCCAGCATTTT
>.|TRBD1|TRBV28|TRBJ1-5
CASRTGGGNQPQHF
TGTGCCAGCAGGACAGGGGGCGGCAATCAGCCCCAGCATTTT
>.|.|TRBV10-1|TRBJ2-1
CASSESPGGSRVAEQFF
TGCGCCAGCAGTGAGTCGCCCGGTGGTAGTAGGGTGGCTGAGCAGTTCTTC
>.|.|TRBV4-1|TRBJ1-3
CASSPAPGQGSWGNTIYF
TGCGCCAGCAGCCCAGCCCCCGGGCAGGGGAGTTGGGGAAACACCATATATTTT